This T cell receptor (beta chain) emerged from a study of CXCR3-negative and CXCR3-positive naive CD8 T cells. Study context: Summed over all libraries, TRB reads came to 130 million to 150 million, with about 1.5 +/- 0.3 million per library. General study points: Naive subsets expressed similar surface CD5; TRB CDR3 features served to infer TCR strength. The study found more hydrophobic TRB CDR3s in CXCR3-positive naive cells than in CXCR3-negative naive cells.

All TRB cDNA libraries came from 5' RACE performed with UMI labels. From the 5' RACE reads, TCRdb lists one entry per CDR3 protein and no DNA. This repertoire comprises 35,000 to 45,000 distinct CDR3 sequences; its ten largest clones make up around 1.9%. Naive CD8+ T cells showed a CD45RO-CCR7+CD27+CD95- phenotype. A word on this clonotype: No antigen is known for it.

The germline V gene has CDR1 SQVTM and CDR2 ANQGSEA. This CDR3 is built from 15 residues. Sequencing input: naive CXCR3- CD8+ T cells from blood. Subset: CD45RO-CCR7+CD27+CD95- naive CD8+ T cells lacking CXCR3 (TNR3-). The receptor was isolated from a human donor in good health. Some clones in this sample may be carry-over from other donors' samples. The chain has TRBV29-1 and TRBJ2-1; lacking DNA, the TRBD2 call made by TCRdb goes unchecked. The CDR3 loop is CSVEDPIGSSDEQFF.